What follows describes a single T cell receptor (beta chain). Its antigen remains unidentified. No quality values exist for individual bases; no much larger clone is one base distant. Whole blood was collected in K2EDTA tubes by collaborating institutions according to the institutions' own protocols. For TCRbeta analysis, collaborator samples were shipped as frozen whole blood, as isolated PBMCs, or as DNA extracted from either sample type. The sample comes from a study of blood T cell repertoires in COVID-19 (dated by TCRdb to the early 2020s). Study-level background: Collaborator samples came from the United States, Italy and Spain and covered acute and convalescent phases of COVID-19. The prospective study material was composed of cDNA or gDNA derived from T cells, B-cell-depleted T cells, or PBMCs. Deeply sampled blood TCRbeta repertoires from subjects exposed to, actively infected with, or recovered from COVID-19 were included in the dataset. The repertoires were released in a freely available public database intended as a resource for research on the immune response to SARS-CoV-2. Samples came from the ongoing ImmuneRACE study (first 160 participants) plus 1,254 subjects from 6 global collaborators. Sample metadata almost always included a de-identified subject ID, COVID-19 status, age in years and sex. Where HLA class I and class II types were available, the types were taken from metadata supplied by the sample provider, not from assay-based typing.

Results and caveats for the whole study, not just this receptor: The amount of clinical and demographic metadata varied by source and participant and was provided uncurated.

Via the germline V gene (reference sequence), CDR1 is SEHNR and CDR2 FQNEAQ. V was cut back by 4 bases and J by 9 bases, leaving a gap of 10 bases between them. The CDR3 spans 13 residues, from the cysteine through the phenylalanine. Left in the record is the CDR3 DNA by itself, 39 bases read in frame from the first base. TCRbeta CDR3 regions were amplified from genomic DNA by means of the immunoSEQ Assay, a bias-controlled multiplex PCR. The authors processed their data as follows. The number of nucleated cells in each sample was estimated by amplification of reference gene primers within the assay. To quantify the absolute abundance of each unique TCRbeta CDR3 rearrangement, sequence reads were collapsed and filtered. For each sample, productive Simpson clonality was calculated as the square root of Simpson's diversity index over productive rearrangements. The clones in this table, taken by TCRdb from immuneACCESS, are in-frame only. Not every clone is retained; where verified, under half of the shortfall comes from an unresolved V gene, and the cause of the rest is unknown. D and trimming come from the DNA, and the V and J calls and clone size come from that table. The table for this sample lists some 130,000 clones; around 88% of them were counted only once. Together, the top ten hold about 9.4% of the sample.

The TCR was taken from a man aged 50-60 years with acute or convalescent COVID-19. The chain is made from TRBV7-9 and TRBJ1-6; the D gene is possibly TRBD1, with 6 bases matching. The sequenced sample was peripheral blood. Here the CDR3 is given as CASSSLRGSPLHF. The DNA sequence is TGTGCCAGCAGCTCCCTCAGGGGTTCACCCCTCCACTTT.